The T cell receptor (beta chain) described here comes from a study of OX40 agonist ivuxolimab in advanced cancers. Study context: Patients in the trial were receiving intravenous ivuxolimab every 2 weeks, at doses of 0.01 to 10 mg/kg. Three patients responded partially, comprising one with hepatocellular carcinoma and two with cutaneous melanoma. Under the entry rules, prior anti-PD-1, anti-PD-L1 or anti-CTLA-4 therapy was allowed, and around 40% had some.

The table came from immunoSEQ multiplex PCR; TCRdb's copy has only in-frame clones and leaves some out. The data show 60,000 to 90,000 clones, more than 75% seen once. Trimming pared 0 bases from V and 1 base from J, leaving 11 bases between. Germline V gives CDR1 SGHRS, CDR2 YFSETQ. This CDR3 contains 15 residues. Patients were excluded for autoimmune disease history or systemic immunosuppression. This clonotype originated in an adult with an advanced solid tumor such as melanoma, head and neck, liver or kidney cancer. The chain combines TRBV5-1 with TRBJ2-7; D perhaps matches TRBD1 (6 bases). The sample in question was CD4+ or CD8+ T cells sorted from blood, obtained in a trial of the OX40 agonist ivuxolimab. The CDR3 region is CASSLDWDTSYEQYF. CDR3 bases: TGCGCCAGCAGCTTGGACTGGGACACTTCCTACGAGCAGTACTTC.